This TCR beta chain stems from a study of T cell repertoires in cytomegalovirus infection (dated by TCRdb to the late 2010s). Broadly, across the study: The HLA type of each donor mattered for the analysis, because public TCR beta signatures pointed to carriage of CMV infection along with the matching HLA type. Beyond this particular receptor, the publication reports: In the ex vivo response, HLA-C-restricted CMV-specific TCR beta clonotypes were dominant, and in two of eight donors the single most frequent clonotype came from this HLA-C-restricted group. In both this cohort and an independent roughly 400-donor cohort, the cumulative frequency of public TCR beta family members distinguished carriers of CMV infection plus the relevant HLA type.

TCRdb shows the sequencer as Illumina HiSeq 1500. TCRdb reran the public reads through fastp at Q25 and MiXCR, keeping productive beta chains. One record per CDR3 amino acid sequence lists the most common genes and DNA. The sample table lists 150,000 to 200,000 distinct CDR3 sequences, over 13% of them with a count of one. More than 20% of the sample is held by the ten biggest clonotypes. Based on the germline V gene, the CDR1 and CDR2 sequences are WSHSY and SAAADI. From the cysteine through the phenylalanine, the CDR3 covers 12 amino acids. Only CDR3 DNA remains: 36 bases, in frame from the first base. The junction shows trimming of 7 bases on V and 0 bases on J, plus 7 bases between the germline ends. There are many counts of this clonotype. This receptor's antigen is unknown. The input lacks base qualities; no much larger clone sits a single base away.

Recombination connected TRBV10-2 to TRBJ2-7; the D gene cannot be resolved reliably. The sequence was collected from a human donor in good health (CMV status not recorded). Some clones in this sample may be carry-over from other donors' samples. Source material: PBMCs. The CDR3 protein: CASKQSSYEQYF. The nucleotide sequence reads TGCGCCAGCAAACAGAGCTCCTACGAGCAGTACTTC.